The 15 T cell receptor beta chains listed next were all sequenced from one sample in a study of blood T cell repertoires in COVID-19. Sequencing was performed with immunoSEQ multiplex PCR; in TCRdb, only in-frame clones are kept and a portion is missing. The sample has roughly 180,000 clones, approximately 86% seen once. Specimen: PBMCs or T cells enriched from blood (not recorded which). Receptor source: a man aged 60-69 years who had recovered from COVID-19.

The chain carries TRBV29-1 and TRBJ2-7; TRBD2 matches 8 bases. The CDR3 loop spans 13 amino acids. Germline V gene lookup returns CDR1 SQVTM and CDR2 ANQGSEA. The J segment lost 3 bases and the V segment lost 4 bases, leaving 5 bases of the junction unmatched. The chain's CDR3 is CSVVREGLYEQYF. The CDR3 DNA reads as TGCAGCGTTGTTCGGGAGGGCCTCTACGAGCAGTACTTC.

The chain uses TRBV19 and TRBJ2-2; the D gene is possibly TRBD1 (6 bases). CDR3 length: 15 residues. Germline values: CDR1 LNHDA, CDR2 SQIVND (reference sequence). V gave up 6 bases and J gave up 1 base, with 12 bases separating them. The CDR3 coding sequence is TGTGCCAGTAGCTACAGGGATAGGAACACCGGGGAGCTGTTTTTT. Its protein is CASSYRDRNTGELFF.

The V and J genes are TRBV6-2 or TRBV6-3 and TRBJ2-7; 8 nucleotides match TRBD2. V gave up 3 bases and J gave up 6 bases; unmatched junction bases: 13. The CDR3 contains 16 residues. Germline V CDR1 and CDR2: MNHEY, SVGEGT. CDR3 coding DNA: TGTGCCAGCAGTTATCGGGGGGGGTCTACTACTGGCGAGCAGTACTTC. It encodes CASSYRGGSTTGEQYF.

The gene calls are TRBV7-9 and TRBJ1-2, with 9 bases that match TRBD1. This CDR3 contains 16 residues. The V and J ends lost 1 base and 4 bases, in that order; junction bases with no gene match: 7. The germline V gene has CDR1 SEHNR and CDR2 FQNEAQ (reference sequence). CDR3 bases: TGTGCCAGCAGCTTAGTGGCTACAGGGGGCGGCTATGGCTACACCTTC. Amino acid sequence: CASSLVATGGGYGYTF.

This sequence joins TRBV6-5 and TRBJ2-7; 8 nucleotides agree with TRBD1. Germline CDR1 MNHEY, CDR2 SVGAGI. V gave up 2 bases and J gave up 4 bases; unmatched junction bases: 7. The length of the CDR3 is 15 residues. The CDR3 nucleotides read TGTGCCAGCAGTTACCCGGACAGGGTGAGGTACGAGCAGTACTTC. This translates into CASSYPDRVRYEQYF.

V usage is TRBV9 and J usage is TRBJ2-3, with TRBD1 as a possible D gene (7 bases). With 4 bases removed from V and 1 base from J, the gap between germline ends came to 16 bases. There are 16 residues in the CDR3. Germline V gene data show CDR1 as SGDLS and CDR2 as YYNGEE. This CDR3 is CASSPRTGEGTDTQYF. As DNA, the CDR3 is TGTGCCAGCAGCCCCCGTACAGGGGAGGGCACAGATACGCAGTATTTT.

This chain connects TRBV4-1 to TRBJ2-1, with D maybe TRBD1 (5 bases). The CDR3 loop spans 18 amino acids. The germline CDR1 and CDR2 sequences are MGHRA and YSYEKL. V dropped 2 bases and J dropped 4 bases, with 21 bases sitting between them. CDR3 amino acids: CASSQLGRERRRYNEQFF. CDR3 DNA: TGCGCCAGCAGCCAACTTGGCAGGGAAAGGAGACGTTACAATGAGCAGTTCTTC.

The gene calls are TRBV3-1 (or the pseudogene TRBV3-2) and TRBJ2-7; no clear D gene. The ends were cut back, 0 bases at V and 0 bases at J, with 9 bases in the middle. Germline V CDR1 and CDR2: LGHDT, YNNKEL (reference sequence). This CDR3 contains 15 residues. The CDR3 protein is CASSQDRGSSYEQYF. As DNA, the CDR3 is TGTGCCAGCAGCCAAGATCGCGGTAGCTCCTACGAGCAGTACTTC.

As concerns this clone: Other DNA sequences within the sample encode an identical CDR3. The chain links TRBV29-1 to TRBJ2-1; TRBD2 agrees at 9 bases. Trimming removed 6 bases from V and 7 bases from J; junction bases left unmatched: 7. The length of the CDR3 is 13 residues. From germline, CDR1 is SQVTM and CDR2 ANQGSEA. CDR3 in DNA: TGCAGCGTGGGACTAGCACGGGGGAATGAGCAGTTCTTC. The encoded protein is CSVGLARGNEQFF.

The rearrangement joins TRBV2 to TRBJ1-2; tentatively, D is TRBD1 (5 bases). The CDR3 has 16 residues. V was cut by 4 bases and J by 12 bases, with 27 bases left in between. The germline V gene encodes CDR1 SNHLY and CDR2 FYNNEI. CDR3 bases: TGTGCCAGCAGTGGCGGGAGGACTGACCTGGGGGTAACCCACACCTTC. This sequence encodes CASSGGRTDLGVTHTF.

This chain's CDR3 is CASSIGGPGGANGNEQFF. Here the CDR3 DNA reads TGTGCCAGTAGTATAGGTGGACCAGGGGGCGCAAACGGAAATGAGCAGTTCTTC. The chain has TRBV19 and TRBJ2-1; 8 bases map to TRBD1. The CDR3 has 18 residues. V gave up 1 base and J gave up 7 bases; unmatched junction bases: 15. Germline V gene lookup returns CDR1 LNHDA and CDR2 SQIVND (reference sequence).

This sequence joins TRBV20-1 and TRBJ1-2; a possible D gene is TRBD1 (5 bases). V was shortened by 3 bases and J by 0 bases, with 17 bases between the two germline ends. This CDR3 contains 16 residues. CDR1 and CDR2 from the germline V gene are DFQATT and SNEGSKA (reference sequence). The CDR3 bases are TGCAGTGCTAGTCCCCCGGCAGGGCGAGCTAACTATGGCTACACCTTC. Amino acid sequence: CSASPPAGRANYGYTF.

This rearrangement joins TRBV12-3 or TRBV12-4 to TRBJ2-2; D ambiguous. The CDR3 length is 13 residues. The germline V and J ends were trimmed by 3 bases and 3 bases, with 5 bases remaining between them. In DNA, the CDR3 is TGTGCCAGCAGTTTTCAATACACCGGGGAGCTGTTTTTT. Its protein is CASSFQYTGELFF.

The V gene is TRBV3-1 (or the pseudogene TRBV3-2), the J gene TRBJ2-1, with D tentatively TRBD2 (5 bases). V was pared by 0 bases and J by 8 bases, with 14 bases between. The CDR3 is 15 amino acids. Germline-derived CDR1 and CDR2 are LGHDT and YNNKEL (reference sequence). This CDR3 reads CASSQESLVIDEQFF. For the CDR3, the DNA is TGTGCCAGCAGCCAAGAATCACTAGTTATCGATGAGCAGTTCTTC.

This clone was seen only once. The rearrangement links TRBV5-4 to TRBJ2-5; 11 bases are a match to TRBD1. The CDR3 has 15 amino acids. CDR1 and CDR2 from the germline V gene are SGHNT and YYREEE (reference sequence). J gave up 2 bases and V 3 bases, and 3 bases lay outside the gene matches. This chain's CDR3 is CASSSGTGGQETQYF. The CDR3 bases are TGTGCCAGCAGCTCTGGGACAGGGGGGCAAGAGACCCAGTACTTC.